The source of this T cell receptor beta chain is a study of naive and memory T cell subsets. After the first PCR, alpha and beta chain libraries were processed separately. After CD4 positive bead selection, the CD4-negative fraction gave CD8 T cells. Both TRBC1 and TRBC2 were covered by a beta constant-region primer of two equimolar oligonucleotides. Ligated cDNA was amplified by four rounds of PCR with nested alpha and beta constant-region primers and SP2. An oligonucleotide with the SP2 primer and a 12-nucleotide UMI was ligated to the cDNA 3' end. MiXCR was run by TCRdb on the UMI-ligation and nested PCR reads, yielding one entry per CDR3 protein. The sample includes more than 95,000 distinct CDR3 sequences, approximately 14% of them seen just once. CDR1 is SGHDN and CDR2 is FVKESK in the germline V gene. J lost 9 bases, V lost 4 bases, and 9 bases had no gene match. This CDR3 region has 14 residues.

This clonotype was recorded many times. Its antigen is unidentified. Findings of the study overall: The power law exponent of TCR abundance differed between naive and memory cells. A few larger clonotypes appeared in naive repertoires, especially CD8, possibly memory cells re-expressing CD45RA.

This sequence joins TRBV14 and TRBJ2-1, with TRBD1 identical over 7 bases. This clonotype originated in a human donor in good health. Sequenced input: naive CD8+ T cells from blood. The CDR3 coding sequence is TGTGCCAGCAGCCGTAACCCGACAGGGACTGAGCAGTTCTTC. It specifies CASSRNPTGTEQFF.